The next 27 T cell receptor beta chains were all read from a single sample in a study of cytomegalovirus exposure and HLA in healthy donors. A multiplex PCR was run with 60 Vbeta primers and 13 Jbeta primers. Sequenced by immunoSEQ multiplex PCR; TCRdb stores in-frame clones only, minus some. The data contain about 170,000 clones, 75% to 90% of them seen just once; the ten biggest clones take up under 3%. The specimen sequenced was PBMCs. These receptors were taken from a male donor in good health and CMV-seronegative.

The V gene is TRBV30, the J gene TRBJ2-5; 12 bases fit TRBD2. Germline V gene data show CDR1 as GTSNPN and CDR2 as SVGIG (reference sequence). V was clipped by 4 bases and J by 2 bases; unmatched bases: 5. The CDR3 sequence is 15 residues long. The CDR3 DNA follows: TGTGCCTGGAACTTCGGACTAGCGGGGCAAGAGACCCAGTACTTC. Translation gives CAWNFGLAGQETQYF.

This clone appeared once. This chain joins TRBV18 and TRBJ1-2; D is unresolved. Looked up from germline, CDR1 is KGHSH and CDR2 is LQKENI. V lost 5 bases and J 3 bases, leaving 13 bases between the germline ends. This CDR3 spans 14 amino acids. The CDR3 is CASSTSRFYYGYTF. In DNA, the CDR3 is TGTGCCAGCTCAACATCCAGGTTTTACTATGGCTACACCTTC. The full variable domain, with the rest looked up from reference TRBV18 and TRBJ1-2, is NAGVMQNPRHLVRRRGQEARLRCSPMKGHSHVYWYRQLPEEGLKFMVYLQKENIIDESGMPKERFSAEFPKEGPSILRIQQVVRGDSAAYFCASSTSRFYYGYTFGSGTRLTVV.

The chain carries TRBV15 and TRBJ2-3; 8 bases are shared with TRBD1. CDR1 is LNHNV, CDR2 YYDKDF, per germline (reference sequence). V was pared by 1 base and J by 2 bases, with 2 bases of the junction left unmatched. The CDR3 spans 15 residues. The DNA for the CDR3 is TGTGCCACCAGCAGAGGACAGGGGAACACAGATACGCAGTATTTT. Its translation is CATSRGQGNTDTQYF.

CDR3 DNA sequence: TGTGCCAGCAGCCCAGGGACTAGCTCCTTCACAGATACGCAGTATTTT. This encodes CASSPGTSSFTDTQYF. The chain employs TRBV5-5 and TRBJ2-3; 9 bases line up with TRBD2. The germline CDR1 and CDR2 sequences are SGHKS and YYEKEE (reference sequence). CDR3 length equals 16 residues. Losses at the gene ends were 4 bases for V and 2 bases for J; bases not matched to a gene: 8.

V is TRBV5-6 and J is TRBJ2-3, with D hard to call. The CDR3 spans 12 residues. Per germline, CDR1 SGHDT and CDR2 YYEEEE. Trimming cost V 4 bases and J 3 bases, with 6 bases left between them. CDR3 DNA sequence: TGTGCCAGCAGCCGCGGTACAGATACGCAGTATTTT. It encodes CASSRGTDTQYF.

V is TRBV5-6 and J is TRBJ1-1; D ambiguous. The CDR3 covers 12 residues. Trimming removed 1 base from V and 3 bases from J, with 4 bases in between. CDR1 is SGHDT, CDR2 YYEEEE, per germline. Here the CDR3 reads CASSLSYTEAFF. CDR3 sequence (DNA): TGTGCCAGCAGCTTGTCGTACACTGAAGCTTTCTTT.

The J gene is TRBJ2-7, the V gene TRBV9; D remains ambiguous. CDR1 SGDLS and CDR2 YYNGEE come from the germline V gene. There are 15 residues in the CDR3. Trimming shortened V by 6 bases and J by 6 bases, and 22 bases separated the two germline ends. This CDR3 reads CASTAPVRVLLEQYF. The CDR3, as DNA: TGTGCCAGCACCGCCCCGGTTCGGGTTCTACTCGAGCAGTACTTC.

The chain links TRBV5-5 to TRBJ1-2; 7 bases line up with TRBD1. Germline values: CDR1 SGHKS, CDR2 YYEKEE (reference sequence). The ends lost 4 bases at V and 0 bases at J; junction bases unmatched: 6. CDR3 length equals 15 residues. The CDR3 DNA follows: TGTGCCAGCAGCACTGACAGGGCAACTAACTATGGCTACACCTTC. The encoded protein is CASSTDRATNYGYTF.

The chain links TRBV5-1 to TRBJ1-6; perhaps TRBD1 as D (5 bases). The CDR3 runs 18 residues. CDR1 is SGHRS, CDR2 YFSETQ, per germline. Trimming stripped 0 bases from V and 3 bases from J, with 16 bases between. CDR3 sequence (DNA): TGCGCCAGCAGCTTGGAATTGCCGGGGGTAAACTATAATTCACCCCTCCACTTT. This codes for CASSLELPGVNYNSPLHF.

This chain links TRBV14 with TRBJ2-7, with TRBD1 identical over 8 bases. There are 13 residues in the CDR3. Per the germline V gene, CDR1 is SGHDN and CDR2 is FVKESK. V gave up 6 bases and J gave up 4 bases; unmatched junction bases: 5. CDR3 sequence: CASRGTGSYEQYF. The CDR3 DNA sequence: TGTGCCAGCAGGGGGACAGGCTCATACGAGCAGTACTTC.

This clone showed up just a few times. The V call is TRBV7-2, the J call TRBJ2-3; 11 bases fit TRBD2. The V gene's germline CDR1 is SGHTA and CDR2 FQGNSA. CDR3 length: 17 amino acids. V lost 0 bases to trimming and J lost 7 bases; unmatched junction nucleotides: 9. The CDR3 DNA reads TGTGCCAGCAGCTTAGCTCTTGATAGCGGGGGGGCAAATACGCAGTATTTT. It translates to CASSLALDSGGANTQYF.

This chain links TRBV2 with TRBJ2-1; TRBD2 matches 11 bases. V trimming: 7 bases; J trimming: 4 bases; junction bases outside the gene matches: 18. Per the germline V gene, CDR1 is SNHLY and CDR2 is FYNNEI. The CDR3 has 19 amino acids. This CDR3 is CASNPSTLAGGPGYNEQFF. The DNA of the CDR3 is TGTGCCAGCAATCCCTCCACTTTAGCGGGGGGGCCAGGGTACAATGAGCAGTTCTTC. Together with reference TRBV2 and TRBJ2-1, the CDR3 gives the full variable domain: EPEVTQTPSHQVTQMGQEVILRCVPISNHLYFYWYRQILGQKVEFLVSFYNNEISEKSEIFDDQFSVERPDGSNFTLKIRSTKLEDSAMYFCASNPSTLAGGPGYNEQFFGPGTRLTVL.

This rearrangement joins TRBV12-5 to TRBJ1-4; weak D call: TRBD1 (6 bases). There are 13 residues in the CDR3. V lost 6 bases to trimming and J lost 15 bases, with 20 bases between them. Germline CDR1 LGHNT, CDR2 FRNRAP. CDR3 DNA sequence: TGTGCTAGTGGCACTACAACAAGGACAGAGGTGTTTTTT. This codes for CASGTTTRTEVFF.

On this clone itself: A junction boundary mismatches the germline segment, possibly from a read error. J is TRBJ2-4 and V is TRBV4-2; TRBD1 matches 7 bases. The germline CDR1 and CDR2 sequences are LGHNA and YNFKEQ. The CDR3 is 19 residues long. The CDR3 region is CASSGTEFVLGLAKNSQYF. The CDR3 DNA follows: TGTGCCAGCAGCGGGACAGAGTTTGTCCTCGGTCTAGCCAAAAACAGTCAGTACTTC.

V is TRBV10-3 and J is TRBJ2-2; TRBD1 might be the D (7 bases). This CDR3 contains 13 residues. CDR1 ENHRY and CDR2 SYGVKD come from the germline V gene. Trimming took off 8 bases at V and 5 bases at J, with 12 bases between the two ends. The CDR3 DNA reads as TGTGCCATCGACAGGGCGGGGACCGGGGAGCTGTTTTTT. It translates to CAIDRAGTGELFF.

The V and J genes are TRBV6-6 and TRBJ1-4; 7 nucleotides align to TRBD1. Unmatched junction bases numbered 3, after V lost 8 bases and J lost 0 bases. The CDR3 sequence is 14 residues long. The germline gives CDR1 MNHNY, CDR2 SVGAGI (reference sequence). Written as DNA, the CDR3 is TGTGCCAGCTCAGGGACAGCAACTAATGAAAAACTGTTTTTT. It encodes CASSGTATNEKLFF.

This clone has a single count. For the CDR3, the DNA is TGCGCCAGCAGCCAAGAATTTAACAGTTTCTACGAGCAGTACTTC. This codes for CASSQEFNSFYEQYF. This chain uses TRBV4-1 with TRBJ2-7, with D unresolved. Trimming shortened V by 0 bases and J by 3 bases, and 12 bases separated the two germline ends. The CDR3 spans 15 residues. Germline assignment: CDR1 MGHRA and CDR2 YSYEKL.

The chain is built from TRBV6-1 and TRBJ2-1, with 12 bases aligning to TRBD2. Germline lookup yields CDR1 MNHNS and CDR2 SASEGT. This CDR3 has 15 residues. With V trimmed by 6 bases and J by 9 bases, 9 bases remained unmatched. The CDR3 DNA reads as TGTGCCAGCAGACTAGCGGGGGGCCTCAGTCGTGAGCAGTTCTTC. As protein: CASRLAGGLSREQFF.

V and J are TRBV5-1 and TRBJ2-3, with 7 nucleotides matching TRBD1. V dropped 3 bases and J dropped 1; count of bases not matched to a gene: 8. CDR1 is SGHRS and CDR2 is YFSETQ in the germline V gene. The CDR3 has 16 residues. The CDR3 spells CASSSRVGQGTDTQYF. DNA of the CDR3: TGCGCCAGCAGCTCAAGGGTCGGACAGGGCACAGATACGCAGTATTTT.

The DNA of the CDR3 is TGTGCCAGCAGCCCCGAGACTAGTCCGGAAGTTTCTGAGCAGTTCTTC. It specifies CASSPETSPEVSEQFF. V usage is TRBV5-4 and J usage is TRBJ2-1, with D possibly TRBD2 on 6 matching bases. Germline values: CDR1 SGHNT, CDR2 YYREEE (reference sequence). This CDR3 has 16 residues. V lost 4 bases and J lost 9, with 23 bases in between.

V gene TRBV4-1 combines with J gene TRBJ1-2; 9 nucleotides align to TRBD1. CDR3 length: 15 residues. CDR1 is MGHRA and CDR2 is YSYEKL in the germline V gene. V gave up 5 bases and J gave up 4 bases; unmatched junction bases: 8. For the CDR3, the DNA is TGCGCCAGCAGCAACCGGGACAGGGACATCTATGGCTACACCTTC. Translating it yields CASSNRDRDIYGYTF.

V usage is TRBV19 and J usage is TRBJ2-1, with TRBD1 matching 11 bases. Germline V gives CDR1 LNHDA, CDR2 SQIVND (reference sequence). V gave up 3 bases and J gave up 7 bases; unmatched junction bases: 5. This CDR3 has 15 amino acids. The CDR3, as DNA: TGTGCCAGTAGTATTTCCGGGACAGGGGGAAATGAGCAGTTCTTC. Translated: CASSISGTGGNEQFF.

This chain links TRBV19 with TRBJ1-5, with D perhaps TRBD1 (6 bases). CDR1 and CDR2 from the germline V gene are LNHDA and SQIVND (reference sequence). This CDR3 has 13 amino acids. The germline V and J ends were trimmed by 4 bases and 7 bases, with 11 bases remaining between them. The DNA for the CDR3 is TGTGCCAGTAGTACCGGGGGGGGCCAGCCCCAGCATTTT. It codes for CASSTGGGQPQHF.

V is TRBV4-1 and J is TRBJ1-1; 12 bases are shared with TRBD1. The CDR3 runs to 17 residues. The V segment lost 1 base and the J segment 1 base; nucleotides outside the gene matches: 4. Germline lookup yields CDR1 MGHRA and CDR2 YSYEKL. CDR3 sequence reads: CASSQAGQGAPNTEAFF. The CDR3, as DNA: TGCGCCAGCAGCCAAGCGGGACAGGGGGCGCCGAACACTGAAGCTTTCTTT.

The chain recombines TRBV14 with TRBJ2-1; 9 positions agree with TRBD2. V was pared by 0 bases and J by 4 bases, with 10 bases of the junction left unmatched. The CDR3 length is 18 residues. Germline V gives CDR1 SGHDN, CDR2 FVKESK. CDR3 protein: CASSQDVWRGGTYNEQFF. Written as DNA, the CDR3 is TGTGCCAGCAGCCAAGATGTCTGGCGGGGGGGAACTTACAATGAGCAGTTCTTC. Based on the CDR3 plus reference TRBV14 and TRBJ2-1, the full variable domain is EAGVTQFPSHSVIEKGQTVTLRCDPISGHDNLYWYRRVMGKEIKFLLHFVKESKQDESGMPNNRFLAERTGGTYSTLKVQPAELEDSGVYFCASSQDVWRGGTYNEQFFGPGTRLTVL.

This clone was seen a single time. The J gene is TRBJ1-6, the V gene TRBV5-1; possibly TRBD1 for D (5 bases). The CDR3 runs 15 residues. Germline V gives CDR1 SGHRS, CDR2 YFSETQ. The V gene lost 3 bases and the J gene lost 5 bases, with 12 bases spanning the gap. The CDR3 bases are TGCGCCAGCAGCTGGCGGGGGACCGATAATTCACCCCTCCACTTT. This translates into CASSWRGTDNSPLHF.

The V and J genes are TRBV7-9 and TRBJ2-3; TRBD2 agrees at 10 bases. V shed 4 bases, J shed 5 bases, and the junction held 3 bases outside the gene matches. Germline loops: CDR1 SEHNR, CDR2 FQNEAQ (reference sequence). The CDR3 totals 14 residues. CDR3 in DNA: TGTGCCAGCAGCTCTAGCGGGGGTGGAGATACGCAGTATTTT. This translates into CASSSSGGGDTQYF.